A selection of T cell receptor beta chains follows, all from one sample in a study of beta chain features in type 1 diabetes. Measured with immunoSEQ multiplex PCR; TCRdb has only the in-frame clones, and not every one. Among some 150,000 clones listed, roughly 10% were seen once. The sequenced sample was naive CD4+ T cells from blood. Source of these receptors: a man aged 18-30 years in good health. Both conserved end residues are trimmed from each CDR3. Fields, in order: V gene, J gene, CDR3 protein.

>TRBV15|TRBJ2-3
ATSRGGVDTQY
>TRBV5-4|TRBJ1-6
ASSSGQLNSPLH
>TRBV10-3|TRBJ1-6
AISDLDRGNSPLH
>TRBV5-4|TRBJ2-5
ASSSWTSPETQY
>TRBV6-6|TRBJ1-5
ASTPMGGGNQPQH
>TRBV21-1|TRBJ2-5
ASSKRQGRETQY
>TRBV10-3|TRBJ2-2
AARSGGGRNTGELF
>TRBV30|TRBJ1-6
AWGARRGSGSPLH
>TRBV7-6|TRBJ2-7
ASSSRQGAEQY
>TRBV14|TRBJ1-5
ASSLTGDQPQH
>TRBV7-2|TRBJ1-1
ASRLAGGAGNTEAF
>TRBV5-6|TRBJ2-5
ASSLDRLPQRETQY
>TRBV11-2|TRBJ1-2
ASSFNNRVDGYT
>TRBV6-1|TRBJ2-3
ASSDPWAGGLPDTQY
>TRBV7-2|TRBJ2-7
ASSLGTGEYEQY
>TRBV5-4|TRBJ1-6
ASSRDNSPLH
>TRBV5-1|TRBJ1-2
ASSLAGQAYGYT
>TRBV15|TRBJ1-2
ATSRDRRTAYGYT
>TRBV7-2|TRBJ1-6
ASSRLTGGPGSPLH
>TRBV7-3|TRBJ2-3
ASSFRGEDTQY
>TRBV29-1|TRBJ1-1
SVELGQGYTEAF
>TRBV5-1|TRBJ1-2
ASSRAPGGSSNYGYT
>TRBV23-1|TRBJ2-7
ASGPEVKCDEQY
>TRBV7-2|TRBJ2-1
ASSRQPGTDPRNEQF
>TRBV6-6|TRBJ2-7
ASRGDRDGFEQY
>TRBV19|TRBJ2-1
ASSPGTGADEQF
>TRBV30|TRBJ2-2
AWSARGRRTGELF
>TRBV4-2|TRBJ2-1
ASSPRERYYNEQF
>TRBV11-2|TRBJ2-5
ASSLIGSAETQY
>TRBV14|TRBJ2-7
ASSRDTTPREQY
>TRBV29-1|TRBJ1-5
SGGQGANQPQH
>TRBV27|TRBJ2-7
ASRRGGAESYEQY
>TRBV2|TRBJ1-5
ASSRGGSNQPQH
>TRBV5-1|TRBJ1-6
ASSLAGSWAGDNSPLH
>TRBV25-1|TRBJ2-7
ASSDFGGGAEQY
>TRBV14|TRBJ1-1
ASSQDGGTGRTEAF
>TRBV6-5|TRBJ1-2
ASSYSTVDGTLYT
>TRBV7-2|TRBJ2-7
ASSLERVGEQY
>TRBV19|TRBJ2-7
ASSKSRDRGFYEQY
>TRBV5-1|TRBJ2-7
ASSDTPGQSSEQY
>TRBV11-2|TRBJ2-7
ASSLSLEQY
>TRBV6-5|TRBJ2-7
ASTHRGSSSYEQY
>TRBV18|TRBJ2-3
ASSPYYSRGTDTQY
>TRBV9|TRBJ2-7
ASSPRASVSSYEQY
>TRBV30|TRBJ1-5
AWRVIVGEDQPQH
>TRBV27|TRBJ1-6
ASSFPSGQNYNSPLH
>TRBV7-9|TRBJ2-1
ASSPTAGQSSYNEQF